Presented here are 11 T cell receptor beta chains from one specimen sequenced in a study of early T cells in non-severe SARS-CoV-2 infection listed by TCRdb under 2021. The library relied on 5' RACE. Reads for this sample came from a NextSeq 500. TCRdb trimmed public reads at Q25 via fastp, called clones via MiXCR and kept in-frame beta chains. When rows share a CDR3 protein, they turn into one entry using the most common DNA and genes. The sample includes 70,000 or so distinct CDR3 sequences, with 12% to 15% observed a single time. In total, the top ten clones hold over 11% of the sample. The material sequenced was whole blood. Receptors originate from an adult who was a healthcare worker with PCR-confirmed SARS-CoV-2 infection or an uninfected control (not recorded which).

This clonotype was recorded a few times. CDR3 DNA sequence: TGTGCCAGCAGGTCGATTAGGGGGCTGGGGGAGACCCAGTACTTC. Amino acids: CASRSIRGLGETQYF. The chain has TRBV11-2 and TRBJ2-5; TRBD1 aligns across 7 bases. CDR3 size: 15 residues. Germline values: CDR1 SGHAT, CDR2 FQNNGV. With V trimmed by 6 bases and J by 5 bases, 12 bases remained unmatched.

Ten or more counts support this clonotype. The gene calls are TRBV7-3 and TRBJ2-3; TRBD2 matches at 10 bases. The germline gives CDR1 SGHTA, CDR2 FQGTGA. The length of the CDR3 is 16 residues. The ends lost 2 bases at V and 2 bases at J; junction bases unmatched: 4. CDR3 residues: CASSLASGGLTDTQYF. CDR3 coding DNA: TGTGCCAGCAGCTTAGCTAGCGGGGGCCTCACAGATACGCAGTATTTT. Full variable domain (missing parts from reference TRBV7-3 and TRBJ2-3): GAGVSQTPSNKVTEKGKYVELRCDPISGHTALYWYRQSLGQGPEFLIYFQGTGAADDSGLPNDRFFAVRPEGSVSTLKIQRTERGDSAVYLCASSLASGGLTDTQYFGPGTRLTVL.

This clonotype appeared a few times. The V and J genes are TRBV11-2 and TRBJ1-2; no clear D gene. This CDR3 comprises 13 residues. With 2 bases removed from V and 4 bases from J, the gap between germline ends came to 8 bases. Germline values: CDR1 SGHAT, CDR2 FQNNGV. CDR3: CASSLRDFYGYTF. The CDR3 DNA sequence: TGTGCCAGCAGCTTAAGGGATTTCTATGGCTACACCTTC.

This clonotype was detected only a few times. V usage is TRBV29-1 and J usage is TRBJ2-3, with a tentative D call TRBD2 (5 bases). This CDR3 has 14 residues. Trimming stripped 8 bases from V and 0 bases from J, with 15 bases between. Germline CDR1 and CDR2: SQVTM and ANQGSEA. The CDR3 region is CSSHGVGSTDTQYF. CDR3 coding DNA: TGCAGCTCCCACGGGGTAGGGAGCACAGATACGCAGTATTTT.

This clonotype turned up a few times. The chain uses TRBV4-2 and TRBJ1-4; D not certain. This CDR3 spans 15 amino acids. The V gene's germline CDR1 is LGHNA and CDR2 YNFKEQ. Trimming took 0 bases from V and 8 from J, leaving 13 bases between them. For the CDR3, the DNA is TGTGCCAGCAGCCAAGATTGGGGTGGACGGGAAAAACTGTTTTTT. Protein: CASSQDWGGREKLFF.

This clonotype came up a few times. The chain is built from TRBV15 and TRBJ2-1; D is unclear. Germline assignment: CDR1 LNHNV and CDR2 YYDKDF (reference sequence). Trimming took off 5 bases at V and 2 bases at J, with 13 bases between the two ends. The CDR3 spans 15 residues. The CDR3 bases are TGTGCCACCAGCCCTAGGCCGTTTACCTACAATGAGCAGTTCTTC. This translates into CATSPRPFTYNEQFF.

This chain connects TRBV20-1 to TRBJ1-6; D gene ambiguous. Trimming took 3 bases from V and 7 from J, leaving 10 bases between them. CDR1 is DFQATT and CDR2 is SNEGSKA in the germline V gene (reference sequence). The CDR3 is made up of 13 amino acids. As DNA, the CDR3 is TGCAGTGCTAGGGGCACGGGGAATTCACCCCTCCACTTT. Its protein product is CSARGTGNSPLHF.

This clonotype has just a few counts. The chain couples TRBV3-1 to TRBJ1-2; D is ambiguous. V was trimmed by 3 bases and J by 8 bases, leaving 16 bases between them. From germline, CDR1 is LGHDT and CDR2 YNNKEL (reference sequence). The CDR3 runs 14 residues. CDR3: CASSQNPDPGGYTF. The DNA for the CDR3 is TGTGCCAGCAGCCAGAACCCCGATCCTGGGGGCTACACCTTC.

The V and J genes are TRBV5-6 and TRBJ2-5; D tentatively fits TRBD1 or TRBD2 (6 bases each). Germline V CDR1 and CDR2: SGHDT, YYEEEE. V gave up 0 bases and J gave up 5 bases, with 14 bases separating them. CDR3 length: 15 residues. The chain's CDR3 is CASSLDPGADETQYF. In nucleotides, the CDR3 is TGTGCCAGCAGCTTGGATCCGGGGGCCGATGAGACCCAGTACTTC. Full variable domain (rest looked up from reference TRBV5-6 and TRBJ2-5): DAGVTQSPTHLIKTRGQQVTLRCSPKSGHDTVSWYQQALGQGPQFIFQYYEEEERQRGNFPDRFSGHQFPNYSSELNVNALLLGDSALYLCASSLDPGADETQYFGPGTRLLVL.

In its sample, this clonotype was seen a few times. The chain combines TRBV4-1 with TRBJ2-2; D gene ambiguous. Deletions cut 0 bases from V and 6 bases from J, with 14 bases between. CDR1 is MGHRA, CDR2 YSYEKL, per germline. This CDR3 spans 16 amino acids. The CDR3 sequence: CASSQEGSVKAGELFF. CDR3 DNA: TGCGCCAGCAGCCAAGAAGGCTCGGTTAAGGCCGGGGAGCTGTTTTTT.

This sequence joins TRBV12-5 and TRBJ2-3; D ambiguous. This CDR3 spans 12 amino acids. Germline V gene lookup returns CDR1 LGHNT and CDR2 FRNRAP. Trimming cost V 5 bases and J 4 bases, with 7 bases left between them. The CDR3 is CASGAPADTQYF. CDR3 nucleotide sequence: TGTGCTAGTGGTGCCCCGGCAGATACGCAGTATTTT.